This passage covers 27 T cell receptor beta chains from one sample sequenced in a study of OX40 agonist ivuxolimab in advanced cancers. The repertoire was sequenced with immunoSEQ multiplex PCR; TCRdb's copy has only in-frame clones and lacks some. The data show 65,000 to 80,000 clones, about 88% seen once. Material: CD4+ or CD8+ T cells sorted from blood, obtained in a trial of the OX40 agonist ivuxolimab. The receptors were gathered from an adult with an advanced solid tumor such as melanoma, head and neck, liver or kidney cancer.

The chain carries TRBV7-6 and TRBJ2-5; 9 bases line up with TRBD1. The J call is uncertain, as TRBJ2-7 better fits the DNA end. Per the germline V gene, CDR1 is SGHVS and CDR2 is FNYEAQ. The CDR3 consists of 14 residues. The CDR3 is CASSRQTGGYEQYF. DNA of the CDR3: TGTGCCAGCAGCCGCCAGACAGGGGGGTACGAGCAGTACTTC.

DNA for the CDR3: TGTGCCAGCAGCTTCCAGGGGATCGGCGGGGAGCTGTTTTTT. Translated, it gives CASSFQGIGGELFF. V is TRBV7-9 and J is TRBJ2-2; maybe TRBD1 (6 bases). Germline V lookup: CDR1 SEHNR, CDR2 FQNEAQ (reference sequence). Trimming left V 3 bases short and J 7 bases short, with 12 bases between. The CDR3 length is 14 residues.

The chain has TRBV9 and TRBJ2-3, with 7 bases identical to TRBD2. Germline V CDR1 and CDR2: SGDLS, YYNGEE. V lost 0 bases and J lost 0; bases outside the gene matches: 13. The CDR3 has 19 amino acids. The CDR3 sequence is CASSVGSPGTTVSTDTQYF. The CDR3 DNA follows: TGTGCCAGCAGCGTAGGGTCCCCCGGGACTACCGTAAGCACAGATACGCAGTATTTT.

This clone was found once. The CDR3 DNA follows: TGTGCCAGCAGTTTCCAGGGGTGGAGCACAGATACGCAGTATTTT. This gives the protein CASSFQGWSTDTQYF. The rearrangement joins TRBV6-6 to TRBJ2-3; D is perhaps TRBD1 (6 bases). Germline CDR1 reads MNHNY; CDR2 reads SVGAGI (reference sequence). There are 15 residues in the CDR3. The ends were cut back, 4 bases at V and 0 bases at J, with 11 bases in the middle.

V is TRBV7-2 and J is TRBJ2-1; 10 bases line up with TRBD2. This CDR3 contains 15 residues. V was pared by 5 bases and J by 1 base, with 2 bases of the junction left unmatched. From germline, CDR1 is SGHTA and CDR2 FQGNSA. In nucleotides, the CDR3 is TGTGCCAGCAGCACGGGACTAGCGTCCTACAATGAGCAGTTCTTC. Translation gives CASSTGLASYNEQFF.

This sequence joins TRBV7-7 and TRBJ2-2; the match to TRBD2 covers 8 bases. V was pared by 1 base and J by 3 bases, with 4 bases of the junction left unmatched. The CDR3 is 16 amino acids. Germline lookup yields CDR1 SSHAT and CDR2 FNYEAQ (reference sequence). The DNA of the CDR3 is TGTGCCAGCAGCTTAGGGAGCGGGAGTTACACCGGGGAGCTGTTTTTT. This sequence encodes CASSLGSGSYTGELFF.

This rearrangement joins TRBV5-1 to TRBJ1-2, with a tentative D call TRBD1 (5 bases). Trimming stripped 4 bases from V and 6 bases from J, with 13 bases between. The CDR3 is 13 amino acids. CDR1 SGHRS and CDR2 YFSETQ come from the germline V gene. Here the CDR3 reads CASSTGPGDGYTF. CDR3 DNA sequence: TGCGCCAGCAGCACCGGGCCGGGGGATGGCTACACCTTC. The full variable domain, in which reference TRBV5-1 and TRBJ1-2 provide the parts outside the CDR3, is KAGVTQTPRYLIKTRGQQVTLSCSPISGHRSVSWYQQTPGQGLQFLFEYFSETQRNKGNFPGRFSGRQFSNSRSEMNVSTLELGDSALYLCASSTGPGDGYTFGSGTRLTVV.

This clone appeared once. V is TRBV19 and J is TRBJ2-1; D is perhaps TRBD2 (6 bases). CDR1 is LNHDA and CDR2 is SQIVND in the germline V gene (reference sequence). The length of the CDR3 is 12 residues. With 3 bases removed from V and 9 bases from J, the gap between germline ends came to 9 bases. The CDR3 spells CASSILGGEQFF. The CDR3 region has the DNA TGTGCCAGTAGTATTCTCGGGGGTGAGCAGTTCTTC.

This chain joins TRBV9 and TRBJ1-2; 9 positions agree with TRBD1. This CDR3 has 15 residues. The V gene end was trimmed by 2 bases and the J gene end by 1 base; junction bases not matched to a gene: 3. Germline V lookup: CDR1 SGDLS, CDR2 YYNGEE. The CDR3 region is CASSVDRGSNYGYTF. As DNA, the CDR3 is TGTGCCAGCAGCGTCGACAGGGGGAGTAACTATGGCTACACCTTC. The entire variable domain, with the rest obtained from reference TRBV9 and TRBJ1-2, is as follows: DSGVTQTPKHLITATGQRVTLRCSPRSGDLSVYWYQQSLDQGLQFLIQYYNGEERAKGNILERFSAQQFPDLHSELNLSSLELGDSALYFCASSVDRGSNYGYTFGSGTRLTVV.

CDR3: CASKVGKGQLNTEAFF. DNA for the CDR3: TGCGCCAGCAAGGTTGGCAAAGGACAGTTAAACACTGAAGCTTTCTTT. The chain joins TRBV5-1 to TRBJ1-1, with D perhaps matching TRBD1 (6 bases). The ends were cut back, 6 bases at V and 2 bases at J, with 20 bases in the middle. The CDR3 sequence is 16 residues long. Germline V lookup: CDR1 SGHRS, CDR2 YFSETQ.

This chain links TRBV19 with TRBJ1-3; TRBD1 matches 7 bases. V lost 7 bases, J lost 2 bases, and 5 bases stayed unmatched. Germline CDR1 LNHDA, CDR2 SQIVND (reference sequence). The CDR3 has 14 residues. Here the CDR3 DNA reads TGTGCCAGTACCGCGGGACAGCCTGGAAACACCATATATTTT. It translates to CASTAGQPGNTIYF.

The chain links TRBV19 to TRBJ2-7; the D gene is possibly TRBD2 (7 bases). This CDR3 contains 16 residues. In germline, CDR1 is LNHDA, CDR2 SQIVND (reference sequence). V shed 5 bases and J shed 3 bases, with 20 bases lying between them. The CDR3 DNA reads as TGTGCCAGTAGTTCCGAGGGGGGGGCGTGGGACTACGAGCAGTACTTC. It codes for CASSSEGGAWDYEQYF.

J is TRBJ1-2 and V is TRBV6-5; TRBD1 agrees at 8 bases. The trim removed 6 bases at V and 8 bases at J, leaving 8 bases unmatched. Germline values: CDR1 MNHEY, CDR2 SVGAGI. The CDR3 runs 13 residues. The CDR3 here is CASSQDRVKGYTF. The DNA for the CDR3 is TGTGCCAGCAGCCAGGACAGGGTTAAAGGCTACACCTTC.

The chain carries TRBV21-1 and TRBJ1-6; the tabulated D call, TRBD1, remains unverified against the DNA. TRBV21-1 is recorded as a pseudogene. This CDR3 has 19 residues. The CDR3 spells CASSKRDRVFLYWNSPLHF. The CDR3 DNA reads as TGTGCCAGCAGCAAACGGGACAGGGTATTCCTTTATTGGAATTCACCCCTCCACTTT.

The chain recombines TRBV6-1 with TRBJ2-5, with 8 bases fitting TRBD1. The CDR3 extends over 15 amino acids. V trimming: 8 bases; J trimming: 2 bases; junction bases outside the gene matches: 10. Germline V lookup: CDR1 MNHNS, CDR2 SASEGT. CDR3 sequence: CASGISGTGQETQYF. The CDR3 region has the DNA TGTGCCAGCGGGATTTCCGGGACAGGTCAAGAGACCCAGTACTTC.

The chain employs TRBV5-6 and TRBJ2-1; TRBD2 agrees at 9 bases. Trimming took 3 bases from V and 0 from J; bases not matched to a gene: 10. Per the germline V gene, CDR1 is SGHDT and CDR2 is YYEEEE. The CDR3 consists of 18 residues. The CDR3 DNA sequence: TGTGCCAGCAGCTCGGCCGGTAGCGGGGGAGGCTCCTACAATGAGCAGTTCTTC. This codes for CASSSAGSGGGSYNEQFF. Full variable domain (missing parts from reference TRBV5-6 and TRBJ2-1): DAGVTQSPTHLIKTRGQQVTLRCSPKSGHDTVSWYQQALGQGPQFIFQYYEEEERQRGNFPDRFSGHQFPNYSSELNVNALLLGDSALYLCASSSAGSGGGSYNEQFFGPGTRLTVL.

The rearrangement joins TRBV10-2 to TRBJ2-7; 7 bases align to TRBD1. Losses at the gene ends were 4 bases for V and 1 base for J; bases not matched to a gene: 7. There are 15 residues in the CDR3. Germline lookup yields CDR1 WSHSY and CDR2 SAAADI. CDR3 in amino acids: CASSARTGSSYEQYF. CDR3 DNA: TGCGCCAGCAGTGCAAGGACAGGTTCTTCCTACGAGCAGTACTTC.

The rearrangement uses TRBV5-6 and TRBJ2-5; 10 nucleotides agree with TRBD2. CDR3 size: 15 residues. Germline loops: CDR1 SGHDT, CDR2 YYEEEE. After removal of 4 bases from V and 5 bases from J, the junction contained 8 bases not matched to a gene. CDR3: CASSPLAGARETQYF. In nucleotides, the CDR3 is TGTGCCAGCAGCCCCCTAGCGGGGGCACGGGAGACCCAGTACTTC.

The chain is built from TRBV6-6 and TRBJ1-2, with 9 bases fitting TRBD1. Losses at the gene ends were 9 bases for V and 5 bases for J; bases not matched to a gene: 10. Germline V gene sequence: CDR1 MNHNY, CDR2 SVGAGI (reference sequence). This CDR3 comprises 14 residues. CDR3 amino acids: CASSRDRAPYGYTF. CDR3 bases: TGTGCCAGTTCCCGGGACAGGGCTCCTTATGGCTACACCTTC.

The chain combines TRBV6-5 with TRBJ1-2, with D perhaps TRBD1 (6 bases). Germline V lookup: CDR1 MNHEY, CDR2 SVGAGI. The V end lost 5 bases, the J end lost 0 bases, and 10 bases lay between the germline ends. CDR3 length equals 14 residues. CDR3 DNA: TGTGCCAGCAGTCACAGGGATTCTAACTATGGCTACACCTTC. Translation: CASSHRDSNYGYTF.

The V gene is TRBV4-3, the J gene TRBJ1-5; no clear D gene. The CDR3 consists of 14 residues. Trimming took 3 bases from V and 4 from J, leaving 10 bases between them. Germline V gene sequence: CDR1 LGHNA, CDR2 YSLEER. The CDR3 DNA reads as TGCGCCAGCAGCCAGAACGCTAGAAATCAGCCCCAGCATTTT. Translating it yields CASSQNARNQPQHF.

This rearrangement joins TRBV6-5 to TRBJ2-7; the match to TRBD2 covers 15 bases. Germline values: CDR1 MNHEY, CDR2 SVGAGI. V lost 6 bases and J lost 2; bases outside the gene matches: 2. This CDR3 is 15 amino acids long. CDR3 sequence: CASSRTSGGAYEQYF. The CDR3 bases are TGTGCCAGCAGCCGGACTAGCGGGGGGGCCTACGAGCAGTACTTC.

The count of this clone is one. CDR3 sequence: CAWSRDYEQYF. The CDR3 nucleotides are TGTGCCTGGAGCAGGGACTACGAGCAGTACTTC. The V call is TRBV30, the J call TRBJ2-7; perhaps TRBD1 as D (5 bases). Trimming removed 3 bases from V and 3 bases from J, with 6 bases in between. The CDR3 spans 11 residues. CDR1 GTSNPN and CDR2 SVGIG come from the germline V gene (reference sequence).

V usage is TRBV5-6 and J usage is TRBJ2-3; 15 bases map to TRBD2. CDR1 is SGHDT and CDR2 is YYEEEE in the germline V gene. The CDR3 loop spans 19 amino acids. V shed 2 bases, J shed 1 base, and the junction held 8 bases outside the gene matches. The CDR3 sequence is CASSFWTSGRAWGTDTQYF. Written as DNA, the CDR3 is TGTGCCAGCAGCTTTTGGACTAGCGGGAGGGCCTGGGGCACAGATACGCAGTATTTT.

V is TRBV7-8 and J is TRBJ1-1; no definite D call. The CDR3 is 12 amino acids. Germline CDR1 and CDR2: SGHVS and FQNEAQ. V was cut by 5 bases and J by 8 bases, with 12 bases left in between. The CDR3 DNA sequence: TGTGCCAGCAGCCCGAGGACTGGAGAAGCTTTCTTT. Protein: CASSPRTGEAFF.

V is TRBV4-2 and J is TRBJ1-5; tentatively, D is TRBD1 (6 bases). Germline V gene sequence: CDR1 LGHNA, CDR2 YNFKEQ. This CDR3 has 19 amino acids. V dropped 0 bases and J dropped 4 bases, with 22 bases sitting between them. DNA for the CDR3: TGTGCCAGCAGCCAAGATGCGGGACAACCATATTTCGGAAATCAGCCCCAGCATTTT. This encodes CASSQDAGQPYFGNQPQHF.

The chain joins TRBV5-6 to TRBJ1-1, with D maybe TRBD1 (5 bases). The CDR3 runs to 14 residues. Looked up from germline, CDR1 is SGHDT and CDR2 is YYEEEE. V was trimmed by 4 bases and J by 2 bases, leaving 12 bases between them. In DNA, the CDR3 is TGTGCCAGCAGCGGCAGGGATTTTAACACTGAAGCTTTCTTT. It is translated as CASSGRDFNTEAFF. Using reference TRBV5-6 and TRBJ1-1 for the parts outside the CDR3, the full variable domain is DAGVTQSPTHLIKTRGQQVTLRCSPKSGHDTVSWYQQALGQGPQFIFQYYEEEERQRGNFPDRFSGHQFPNYSSELNVNALLLGDSALYLCASSGRDFNTEAFFGQGTRLTVV.